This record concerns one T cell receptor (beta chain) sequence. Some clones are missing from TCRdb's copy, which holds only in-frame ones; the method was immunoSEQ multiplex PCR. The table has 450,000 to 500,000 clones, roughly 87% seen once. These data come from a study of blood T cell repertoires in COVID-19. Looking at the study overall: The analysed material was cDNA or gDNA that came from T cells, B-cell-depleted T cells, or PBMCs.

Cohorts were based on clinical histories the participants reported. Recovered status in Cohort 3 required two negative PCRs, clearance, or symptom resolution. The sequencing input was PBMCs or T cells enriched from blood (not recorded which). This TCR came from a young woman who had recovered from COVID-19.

CDR3 region: CASSITLAVTNSGANVLTF. CDR3 sequence (DNA): TGTGCCAGCAGCATAACACTAGCGGTAACTAACTCTGGGGCCAACGTCCTGACTTTC. The chain recombines TRBV9 with TRBJ2-6, with TRBD2 identical over 8 bases. Germline trimming cut 4 bases from V and 0 bases from J; bases unmatched to any gene: 12. Germline-derived CDR1 and CDR2 are SGDLS and YYNGEE. The CDR3 runs 19 residues.